The 5 T cell receptor beta chains below come from one sample, sequenced in a study of T cells after yellow fever vaccination. TCRdb analysed the 5' RACE reads with MiXCR anew, one entry per CDR3 protein. The table has tens of thousands of distinct CDR3 sequences, less than 15% seen once. The input for sequencing was CD8+ T cells not binding an NS4B(214-222) dextramer, sorted from PBMCs, taken roughly 20 days after the first yellow fever vaccination. The receptors shown here come from a man younger than 30 who received the YFV17D yellow fever vaccine.

This chain connects TRBV7-8 to TRBJ2-7, with D unresolved. The V gene's germline CDR1 is SGHVS and CDR2 FQNEAQ. V gave up 2 bases and J gave up 3 bases, with 8 bases separating them. The CDR3 has 13 amino acids. CDR3 protein: CASSLRAYYEQYV. The CDR3 DNA sequence: TGTGCCAGCAGCTTAAGGGCCTACTACGAGCAGTACGTC.

The chain links TRBV11-1 to TRBJ2-5; 13 bases are a match to TRBD2. The CDR3 spans 18 residues. CDR1 SGHAT and CDR2 FQDESV come from the germline V gene (reference sequence). Germline trimming cut 5 bases from V and 1 base from J; bases unmatched to any gene: 10. CDR3 region: CASSPQPWTSGGQETQYF. DNA for the CDR3: TGTGCCAGCAGCCCACAACCCTGGACTAGCGGGGGCCAAGAGACCCAGTACTTC.

This clonotype was seen repeatedly, ten times or more. CDR3 nucleotide sequence: TGTGCCAGCAGCCTAGGTAGACCTAACACTGAAGCTTTCTTT. Residues: CASSLGRPNTEAFF. This rearrangement joins TRBV12-3 or TRBV12-4 to TRBJ1-1, with D unclear. This CDR3 contains 14 residues. The V end was cut by 6 bases, the J end by 2 bases, with 13 bases between.

The V call is TRBV10-3, the J call TRBJ1-6, with D unresolved. The germline V and J ends were trimmed by 7 bases and 7 bases, with 20 bases remaining between them. CDR1 and CDR2 from the germline V gene are ENHRY and SYGVKD. The CDR3 totals 16 residues. The CDR3 is CAIIPSLDEANSPLHF. CDR3 nucleotides: TGTGCCATCATCCCGTCACTGGACGAGGCCAATTCACCCCTCCACTTT.

The chain uses TRBV5-1 and TRBJ2-7; 8 bases match TRBD2. The CDR3 contains 16 residues. Germline lookup yields CDR1 SGHRS and CDR2 YFSETQ. J was trimmed by 2 bases and V by 0 bases; bases with no gene match: 7. This CDR3 reads CASSLALAGPPYEQYF. The DNA for the CDR3 is TGCGCCAGCAGCTTGGCTTTAGCGGGGCCTCCCTACGAGCAGTACTTC.